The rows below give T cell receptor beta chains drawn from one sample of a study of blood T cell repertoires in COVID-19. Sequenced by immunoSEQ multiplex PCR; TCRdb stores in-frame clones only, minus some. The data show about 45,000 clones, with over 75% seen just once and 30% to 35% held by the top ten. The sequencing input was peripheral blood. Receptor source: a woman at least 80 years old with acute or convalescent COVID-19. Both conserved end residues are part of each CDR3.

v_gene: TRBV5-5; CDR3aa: CASSSRGSNYEQYF
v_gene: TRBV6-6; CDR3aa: CASSSTGSNQPQHF
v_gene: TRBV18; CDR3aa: CASSQGQVVDGYTF
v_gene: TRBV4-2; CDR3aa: CASSQDGGRQETQYF
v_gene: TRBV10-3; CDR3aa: CAITQELVSTDTQYF
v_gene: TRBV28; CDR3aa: CASGGRTGGAYEQYF
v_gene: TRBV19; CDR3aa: CASSKQGTSGRSDEQYF
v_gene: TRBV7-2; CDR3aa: CASSLGAPSETQYF
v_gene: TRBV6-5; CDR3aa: CASALSNQPQHF
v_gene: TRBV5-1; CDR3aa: CASSLGSGNTGELFF
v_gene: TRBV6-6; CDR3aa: CASSSLNEQFF
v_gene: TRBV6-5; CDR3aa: CASSYGGQGVEKLFF
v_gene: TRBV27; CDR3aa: CASSSRYSAQYF
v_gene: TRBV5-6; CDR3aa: CASSMSSYEQYF